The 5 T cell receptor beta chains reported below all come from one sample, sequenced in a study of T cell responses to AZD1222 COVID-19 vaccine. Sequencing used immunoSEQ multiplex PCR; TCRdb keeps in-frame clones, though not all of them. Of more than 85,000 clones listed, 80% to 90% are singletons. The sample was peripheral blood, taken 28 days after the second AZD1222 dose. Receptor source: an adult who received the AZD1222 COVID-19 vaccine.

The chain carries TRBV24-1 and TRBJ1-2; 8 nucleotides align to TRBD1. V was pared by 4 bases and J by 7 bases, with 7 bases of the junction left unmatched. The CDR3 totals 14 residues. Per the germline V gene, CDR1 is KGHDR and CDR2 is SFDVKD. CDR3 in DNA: TGTGCCACCAGTGAGCGGGACAGGAGGGGTGGCTACACCTTC. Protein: CATSERDRRGGYTF.

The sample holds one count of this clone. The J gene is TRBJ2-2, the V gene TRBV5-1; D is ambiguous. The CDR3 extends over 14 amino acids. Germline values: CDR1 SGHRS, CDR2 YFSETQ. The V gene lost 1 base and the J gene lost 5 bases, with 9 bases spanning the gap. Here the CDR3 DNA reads TGCGCCAGCAGCTTGAGGCTTGAAACCGGGGAGCTGTTTTTT. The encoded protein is CASSLRLETGELFF.

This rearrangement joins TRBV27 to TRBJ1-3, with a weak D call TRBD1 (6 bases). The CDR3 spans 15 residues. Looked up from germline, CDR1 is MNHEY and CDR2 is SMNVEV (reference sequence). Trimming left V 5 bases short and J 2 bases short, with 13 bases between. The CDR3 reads CASSQQGGPGNTIYF. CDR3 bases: TGTGCCAGCAGTCAACAGGGTGGCCCTGGAAACACCATATATTTT.

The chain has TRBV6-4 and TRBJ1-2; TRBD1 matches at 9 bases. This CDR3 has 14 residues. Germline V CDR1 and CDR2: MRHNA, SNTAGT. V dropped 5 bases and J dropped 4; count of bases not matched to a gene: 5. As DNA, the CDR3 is TGTGCCAGCAGTCCCGGGACAGGGACCTATGGCTACACCTTC. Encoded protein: CASSPGTGTYGYTF.

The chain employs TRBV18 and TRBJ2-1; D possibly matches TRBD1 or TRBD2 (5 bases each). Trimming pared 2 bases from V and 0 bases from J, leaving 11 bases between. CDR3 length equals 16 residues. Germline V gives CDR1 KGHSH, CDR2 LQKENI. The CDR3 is CASSPGGGRSYNEQFF. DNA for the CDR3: TGTGCCAGCTCACCAGGTGGGGGACGCTCCTACAATGAGCAGTTCTTC.